This is a list of T cell receptor beta chains from one sample in a study of T cell responses to AZD1222 COVID-19 vaccine. Clones were read by immunoSEQ multiplex PCR, and TCRdb kept only the in-frame ones, dropping some. The sample consists of about 72,000 clones, about nine tenths of them appearing once. This material consisted of peripheral blood, taken on day 0 of AZD1222 vaccination. The receptors originated from an adult in good health. Each CDR3 is given with its conserved first and last residue. The D gene is left open where the match is weak. Clone size is given for some rows only: seen once, a few or many times, or a class if the clone is expanded.

v_call	j_call	cdr3_length	clone_size	d_call	cdr3_aa	cdr3_nt
TRBV11-2	TRBJ2-3	15	NA	NA	CASSLTGSSTDTQYF	TGTGCCAGCAGCTTAACGGGGTCGAGCACAGATACGCAGTATTTT
TRBV6-1	TRBJ2-3	15	NA	TRBD2	CASSEFSGGADTQYF	TGTGCCAGCAGTGAATTTAGCGGGGGGGCAGATACGCAGTATTTT
TRBV30	TRBJ1-4	12	NA	NA	CAWSVRDSKLFF	TGTGCCTGGAGTGTAAGGGACTCAAAACTGTTTTTT
TRBV4-1	TRBJ2-2	16	NA	NA	CASSQDGAGFDGELFF	TGCGCCAGCAGCCAAGACGGGGCGGGGTTTGACGGGGAGCTGTTTTTT
TRBV5-6	TRBJ1-1	16	NA	NA	CASSSAGAGTRTEAFF	TGTGCCAGCAGCTCCGCCGGGGCGGGGACCCGGACTGAAGCTTTCTTT
TRBV28	TRBJ1-1	14	few	NA	CASSESGTPTEAFF	TGTGCCAGCAGTGAATCCGGGACCCCAACGGAAGCTTTCTTT
TRBV30	TRBJ1-1	13	NA	NA	CAWRHSAWTEAFF	TGTGCCTGGAGGCACTCAGCCTGGACTGAAGCTTTCTTT
TRBV12-3/TRBV12-4	TRBJ1-1	12	NA	NA	CASSYGGTEAFF	TGTGCCAGCAGTTATGGGGGGACTGAAGCTTTCTTT
TRBV2	TRBJ1-5	15	NA	TRBD1	CASRHARQGNQPQHF	TGTGCCAGCAGACACGCCCGACAGGGGAACCAGCCCCAGCATTTT
TRBV7-3	TRBJ1-6	15	NA	NA	CASSLRGSGNSPLHF	TGTGCCAGCAGCTTAAGAGGGTCCGGGAATTCACCCCTCCACTTT
TRBV7-2	TRBJ2-3	15	NA	NA	CASSLSIGGTDTQYF	TGTGCCAGCAGCCTATCCATCGGGGGCACAGATACGCAGTATTTT
TRBV7-9	TRBJ1-3	15	NA	TRBD1	CASSSGTGRGNTIYF	TGTGCCAGCAGTTCCGGGACAGGGAGGGGAAACACCATATATTTT